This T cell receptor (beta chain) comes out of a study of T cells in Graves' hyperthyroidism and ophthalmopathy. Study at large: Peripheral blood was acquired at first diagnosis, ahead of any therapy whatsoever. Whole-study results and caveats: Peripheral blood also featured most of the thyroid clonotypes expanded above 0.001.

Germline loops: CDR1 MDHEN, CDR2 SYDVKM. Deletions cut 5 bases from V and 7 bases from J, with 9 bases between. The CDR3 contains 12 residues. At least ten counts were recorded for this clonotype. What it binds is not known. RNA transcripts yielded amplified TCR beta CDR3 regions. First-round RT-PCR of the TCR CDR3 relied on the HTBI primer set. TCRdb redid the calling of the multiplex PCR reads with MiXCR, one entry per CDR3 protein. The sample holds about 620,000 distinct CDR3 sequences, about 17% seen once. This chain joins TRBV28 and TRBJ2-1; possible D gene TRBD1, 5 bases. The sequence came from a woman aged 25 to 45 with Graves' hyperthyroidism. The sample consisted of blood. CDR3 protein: CASSRQGNEQFF. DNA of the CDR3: TGTGCCAGCAGTCGTCAGGGAAATGAGCAGTTCTTC.